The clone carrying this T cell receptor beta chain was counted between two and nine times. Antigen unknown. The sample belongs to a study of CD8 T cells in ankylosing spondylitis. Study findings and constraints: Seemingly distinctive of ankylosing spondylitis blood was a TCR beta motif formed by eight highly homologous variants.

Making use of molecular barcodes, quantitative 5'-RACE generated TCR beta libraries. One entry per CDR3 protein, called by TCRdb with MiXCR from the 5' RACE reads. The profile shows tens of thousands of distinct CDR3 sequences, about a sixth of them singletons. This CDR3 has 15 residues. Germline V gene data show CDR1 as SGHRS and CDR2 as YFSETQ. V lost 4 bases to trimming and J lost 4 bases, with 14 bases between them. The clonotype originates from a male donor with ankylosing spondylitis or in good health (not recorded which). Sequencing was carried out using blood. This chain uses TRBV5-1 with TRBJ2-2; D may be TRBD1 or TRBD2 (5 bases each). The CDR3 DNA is TGCGCCAGCAGCGGCTCGACAGAGGGCACCGGGGAGCTGTTTTTT. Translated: CASSGSTEGTGELFF. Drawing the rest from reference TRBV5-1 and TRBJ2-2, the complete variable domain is KAGVTQTPRYLIKTRGQQVTLSCSPISGHRSVSWYQQTPGQGLQFLFEYFSETQRNKGNFPGRFSGRQFSNSRSEMNVSTLELGDSALYLCASSGSTEGTGELFFGEGSRLTVL.